The entry that follows covers one T cell receptor beta chain sequence. Here immunoSEQ multiplex PCR was the method, and the copy in TCRdb shows in-frame clones only, minus some. The profile shows tens of thousands of clones, approximately 94% of them singletons. This CDR3 spans 14 amino acids. Germline V gene sequence: CDR1 SGHVS, CDR2 FQNEAQ. Trimming pared 1 base from V and 3 bases from J, leaving 10 bases between. This sample stems from a study of technical replicates of blood from a handful of donors. The material sequenced was T cells isolated from PBMCs. The chain is built from TRBV7-8 and TRBJ2-7; D is ambiguous. The receptor's source is a human donor in good health. The CDR3 nucleotides read TGTGCCAGCAGCTTAGGAGGCGTAAGCTACGAGCAGTACTTC. This codes for CASSLGGVSYEQYF.